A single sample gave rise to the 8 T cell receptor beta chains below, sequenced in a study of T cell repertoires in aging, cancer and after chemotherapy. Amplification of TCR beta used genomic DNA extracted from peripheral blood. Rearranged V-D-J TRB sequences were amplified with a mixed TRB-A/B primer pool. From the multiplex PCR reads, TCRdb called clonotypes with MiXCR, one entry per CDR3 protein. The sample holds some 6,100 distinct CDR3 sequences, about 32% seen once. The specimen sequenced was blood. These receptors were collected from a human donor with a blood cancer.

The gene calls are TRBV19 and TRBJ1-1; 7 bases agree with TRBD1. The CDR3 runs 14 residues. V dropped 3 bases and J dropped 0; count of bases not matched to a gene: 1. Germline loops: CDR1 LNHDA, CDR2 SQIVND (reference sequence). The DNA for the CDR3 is TGTGCCAGTAGTATCGGACAGGTGAACACTGAAGCTTTCTTT. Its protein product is CASSIGQVNTEAFF.

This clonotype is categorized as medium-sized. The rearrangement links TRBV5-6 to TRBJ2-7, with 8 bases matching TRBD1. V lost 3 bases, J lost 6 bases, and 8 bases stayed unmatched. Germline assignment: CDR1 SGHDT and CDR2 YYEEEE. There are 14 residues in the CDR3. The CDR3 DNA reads TGTGCCAGCAGCTCCGGGACAGGACTATTCGAGCAGTACTTC. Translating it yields CASSSGTGLFEQYF.

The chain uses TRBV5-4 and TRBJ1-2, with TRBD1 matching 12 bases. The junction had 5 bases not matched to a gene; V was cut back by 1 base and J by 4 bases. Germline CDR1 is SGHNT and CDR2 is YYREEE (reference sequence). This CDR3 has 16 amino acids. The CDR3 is CASSLRGQGASYGYTF. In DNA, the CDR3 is TGTGCCAGCAGCTTGAGGGGACAGGGGGCCAGCTATGGCTACACCTTC.

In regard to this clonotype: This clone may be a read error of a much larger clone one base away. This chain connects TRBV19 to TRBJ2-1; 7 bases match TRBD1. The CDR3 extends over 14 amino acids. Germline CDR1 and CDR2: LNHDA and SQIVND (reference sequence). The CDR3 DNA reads TGTGACAGCGAGCAGACAGGGAGCCAAAATGAGCAGTTCTTC. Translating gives CDSEQTGSQNEQFF. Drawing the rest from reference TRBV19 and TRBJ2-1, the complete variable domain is DGGITQSPKYLFRKEGQNVTLSCEQNLNHDAMYWYRQDPGQGLRLIYYSQIVNDFQKGDIAEGYSVSREKKESFPLTVTSAQKNPTAFYLCDSEQTGSQNEQFFGPGTRLTVL.

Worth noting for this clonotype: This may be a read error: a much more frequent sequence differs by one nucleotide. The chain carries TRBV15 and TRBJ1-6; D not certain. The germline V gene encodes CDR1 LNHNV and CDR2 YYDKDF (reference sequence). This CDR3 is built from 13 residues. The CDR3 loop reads CDTSTEFSSPLHF. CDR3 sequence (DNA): TGTGACACCAGCACTGAGTTCTCTTCACCCCTCCACTTT.

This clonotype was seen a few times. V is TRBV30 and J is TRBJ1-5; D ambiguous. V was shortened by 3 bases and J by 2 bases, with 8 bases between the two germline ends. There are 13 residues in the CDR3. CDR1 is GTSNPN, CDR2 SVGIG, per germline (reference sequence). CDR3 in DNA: TGTGCCTGGAGCGGCAGCCGCAATCAGCCCCAGCATTTT. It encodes CAWSGSRNQPQHF. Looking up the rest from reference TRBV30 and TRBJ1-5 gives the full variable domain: SQTIHQWPATLVQPVGSPLSLECTVEGTSNPNLYWYRQAAGRGLQLLFYSVGIGQISSEVPQNLSASRPQDRQFILSSKKLLLSDSGFYLCAWSGSRNQPQHFGDGTRLSIL.

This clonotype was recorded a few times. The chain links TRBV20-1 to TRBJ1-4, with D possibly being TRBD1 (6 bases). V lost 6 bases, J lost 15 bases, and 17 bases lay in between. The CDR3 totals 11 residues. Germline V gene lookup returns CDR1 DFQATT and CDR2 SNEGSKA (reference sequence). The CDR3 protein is CSAREGGRLFF. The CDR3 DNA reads TGCAGTGCCCGAGAGGGGGGACGGTTGTTTTTT.

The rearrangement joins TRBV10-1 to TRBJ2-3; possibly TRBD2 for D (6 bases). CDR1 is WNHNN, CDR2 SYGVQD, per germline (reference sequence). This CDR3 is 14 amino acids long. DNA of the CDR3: TGCGCTCGTCGGGGGAAGGGGTACAGAGATACGCAGTATTTT. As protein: CARRGKGYRDTQYF.